The clone carrying this T cell receptor beta chain was counted a few times. This sample stems from a study of blood T cell repertoires in COVID-19. The overall study: In each case, the material was cDNA or gDNA derived from T cells, B-cell-depleted T cells, or PBMCs.

From germline, CDR1 is LNHDA and CDR2 SQIVND (reference sequence). V gave up 6 bases and J gave up 1 base, with 13 bases separating them. The CDR3 is 15 amino acids. As handled by the study authors: Counts of nucleated cells, estimated from reference gene primer amplification, were obtained. TCRdb keeps only in-frame clones here, not all; method: immunoSEQ multiplex PCR. That table supplies the V and J calls and clone size; D and trimming were determined from the DNA. The sample holds about 240,000 clones, 75% to 90% seen once. The clonotype originates from a woman aged 30 to 39 who had recovered from COVID-19. The V call is TRBV19, the J call TRBJ1-5, with no clear D. The sequenced material came from peripheral blood. This chain's CDR3 is CASRPRGSSNQPQHF. The CDR3 region has the DNA TGTGCCAGTAGACCCAGAGGGAGCAGCAATCAGCCCCAGCATTTT.